This T cell receptor beta chain was sequenced during a study of PD-L1 blockade in urothelial cancer. The method was immunoSEQ multiplex PCR; TCRdb's version includes in-frame clones alone and lacks a portion of them. The sample includes about 43,000 clones, around 90% of them seen just once. This clone was seen only once. The antigen remains undetermined. Overall study results and limits: Tumor-associated blood clones were expanded more by durable-benefit patients at 3 weeks.

Germline CDR1 SGHNT, CDR2 YYREEE (reference sequence). The CDR3 runs to 14 residues. The ends lost 4 bases at V and 4 bases at J; junction bases unmatched: 4. The receptor comes from a woman aged 55-75 years with urothelial cancer. This specimen was PBMCs, taken around atezolizumab (anti-PD-L1) treatment. The rearrangement joins TRBV5-4 to TRBJ2-7; TRBD1 agrees at 11 bases. CDR3 sequence (DNA): TGTGCCAGCAGCCAGGGACAGGGGGGTTACGAGCAGTACTTC. Amino acids: CASSQGQGGYEQYF.